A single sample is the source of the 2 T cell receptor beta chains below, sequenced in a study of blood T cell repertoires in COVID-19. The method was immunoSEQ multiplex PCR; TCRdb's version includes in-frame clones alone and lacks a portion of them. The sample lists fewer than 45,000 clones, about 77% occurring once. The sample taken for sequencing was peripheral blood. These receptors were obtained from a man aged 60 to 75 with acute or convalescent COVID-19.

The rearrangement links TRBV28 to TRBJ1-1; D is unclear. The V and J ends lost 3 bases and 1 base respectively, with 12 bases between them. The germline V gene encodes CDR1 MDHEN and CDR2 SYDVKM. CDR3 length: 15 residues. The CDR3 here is CASSFHWARNTEAFF. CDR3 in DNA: TGTGCCAGCAGTTTTCACTGGGCCAGGAACACTGAAGCTTTCTTT.

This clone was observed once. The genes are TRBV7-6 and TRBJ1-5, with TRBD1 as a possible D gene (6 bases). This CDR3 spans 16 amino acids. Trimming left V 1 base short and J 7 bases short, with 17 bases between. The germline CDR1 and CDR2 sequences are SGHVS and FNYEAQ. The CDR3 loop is CASSLGKGEGGQPQHF. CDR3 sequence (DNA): TGTGCCAGCAGCTTAGGCAAGGGGGAAGGGGGACAGCCCCAGCATTTT.